This TCR beta chain is from a study of control samples from healthy donors and cancer patients. Here immunoSEQ multiplex PCR was the method, and the copy in TCRdb shows in-frame clones only, minus some. Of about 63,000 clones in the sample, approximately 85% were seen once. Only one count was recorded for this clone. The CDR3 is made up of 15 amino acids. After removal of 4 bases from V and 9 bases from J, the junction contained 9 bases not matched to a gene. Germline CDR1 is SGHAT and CDR2 is FQDESV (reference sequence). The TCR sequence derives from a man aged 35 to 55 in good health. The chain has TRBV11-1 and TRBJ2-1, with 10 bases matching TRBD2. Sample: blood. CDR3 coding DNA: TGTGCCAGCAGCTCGAGCCCTCTAGCGGGAGTTGAGCAGTTCTTC. Its translation: CASSSSPLAGVEQFF.